This T cell receptor beta chain was identified during a study of blood T cell repertoires in COVID-19. Across the study: From the United States, Italy and Spain came samples of acute and convalescent COVID-19. In each case, the material was cDNA or gDNA derived from T cells, B-cell-depleted T cells, or PBMCs.

Trimming removed 3 bases at V and 5 bases at J, with 11 bases between. The germline V gene encodes CDR1 SGHVS and CDR2 FQNEAQ. The CDR3 has 15 residues. Original data processing: Estimates of nucleated cell counts were drawn from the amplification of reference gene primers. Libraries were prepared by immunoSEQ multiplex PCR; TCRdb keeps only in-frame clonotypes and omits some of them. V and J calls and clone size are copied from that table; D and trimming were computed from the DNA. The sample has 250,000 to 350,000 clones, roughly 89% seen once. Sequencing was performed on peripheral blood. The receptor's source is a woman aged 30 to 39 with active or convalescent COVID-19. This rearrangement joins TRBV7-8 to TRBJ1-6; D perhaps matches TRBD1 (6 bases). CDR3 DNA sequence: TGTGCCAGCAGCTTTTCAGGGGCAAATAATTCACCCCTCCACTTT. Its protein product is CASSFSGANNSPLHF.